A single sample gave rise to the 17 T cell receptor beta chains below, sequenced in a study of blood T cells in healthy people across ages. The use of a sample-barcoded 5' primer and a J-beta primer mix characterized a second PCR of roughly 6 to 11 cycles. TCRdb re-called the 5' RACE reads through MiXCR, storing one row per CDR3 protein. The sample includes around 1,000,000 distinct CDR3 sequences, under 30% of them seen just once. These data also featured in a second study, about T cells of mothers and their children.

Input material: blood. The source of these receptors is a girl aged 2 to 10 in good health.

The chain couples TRBV12-3 or TRBV12-4 to TRBJ2-1; D may be TRBD2 (6 bases). Trimming cost V 7 bases and J 9 bases, with 19 bases left between them. The CDR3 is made up of 14 amino acids. For the CDR3, the DNA is TGTGCCAGCACCGCCGGGGAGGAAATTGGTGAGCAGTTCTTC. Translation: CASTAGEEIGEQFF.

The chain links TRBV5-1 to TRBJ1-1, with D hard to call. This CDR3 region has 15 residues. The V and J ends lost 1 base and 1 base respectively, with 11 bases between them. Germline V gene lookup returns CDR1 SGHRS and CDR2 YFSETQ. As DNA, the CDR3 is TGCGCCAGCAGCTTGTCGCCGGCAGGGAACACTGAAGCTTTCTTT. It codes for CASSLSPAGNTEAFF.

The chain recombines TRBV5-6 with TRBJ1-5, with TRBD1 matching over 7 bases. Germline V gene sequence: CDR1 SGHDT, CDR2 YYEEEE. With V trimmed by 4 bases and J by 4 bases, 14 bases remained unmatched. CDR3 length: 17 residues. The CDR3 sequence: CASSTWWARGTNQPQHF. For the CDR3, the DNA is TGTGCCAGCAGCACCTGGTGGGCCAGGGGGACTAATCAGCCCCAGCATTTT.

A few counts support this clonotype. This rearrangement joins TRBV29-1 to TRBJ1-2; 9 nucleotides align to TRBD1. V dropped 3 bases and J dropped 7; count of bases not matched to a gene: 9. This CDR3 region has 14 residues. CDR1 is SQVTM, CDR2 ANQGSEA, per germline. The CDR3 region is CSVDIQGAKGGYTF. CDR3 nucleotides: TGCAGCGTTGATATACAGGGGGCAAAGGGTGGCTACACCTTC.

The chain uses TRBV28 and TRBJ2-7, with TRBD1 as a possible D gene (6 bases). CDR1 MDHEN and CDR2 SYDVKM come from the germline V gene. This CDR3 is built from 18 residues. V was pared by 10 bases and J by 2 bases, with 30 bases between. The CDR3 reads CATINSALTGTYTYEQYF. The CDR3 nucleotides read TGTGCCACCATCAACAGCGCTTTGACCGGGACATATACCTACGAGCAGTACTTC.

The sample holds a few counts of this clonotype. The chain uses TRBV5-1 and TRBJ2-6; D unresolved. CDR1 and CDR2 from the germline V gene are SGHRS and YFSETQ. There are 15 residues in the CDR3. With 4 bases removed from V and 0 bases from J, the gap between germline ends came to 8 bases. This CDR3 reads CASSEQLSGANVLTF. CDR3 sequence (DNA): TGCGCCAGCAGCGAGCAGCTCTCTGGGGCCAACGTCCTGACTTTC.

The sample holds many counts of this clonotype. The genes are TRBV6-5 and TRBJ2-1; unclear D gene. This CDR3 comprises 11 residues. CDR1 and CDR2 (germline): MNHEY, SVGAGI. The ends were cut back, 2 bases at V and 8 bases at J, with 4 bases in the middle. The CDR3 nucleotides are TGTGCCAGCAGTTACGGGGATGAGCAGTTCTTC. Translation gives CASSYGDEQFF.

The chain combines TRBV4-1 with TRBJ1-5; D gene unclear. The CDR3 runs 14 residues. Germline V gene sequence: CDR1 MGHRA, CDR2 YSYEKL. Trimming took 1 base from V and 1 from J, leaving 5 bases between them. The CDR3 here is CASSQVLSNQPQHF. CDR3 sequence (DNA): TGCGCCAGCAGCCAAGTTTTGAGCAATCAGCCCCAGCATTTT.

This clonotype was counted a few times. This chain uses TRBV5-1 with TRBJ1-2; 7 nucleotides agree with TRBD1. The length of the CDR3 is 15 residues. From germline, CDR1 is SGHRS and CDR2 YFSETQ. V dropped 4 bases and J dropped 0; count of bases not matched to a gene: 6. The CDR3 here is CASSPGQATNYGYTF. In DNA form, the CDR3 reads TGCGCCAGCAGCCCTGGACAGGCTACTAACTATGGCTACACCTTC.

The V call is TRBV12-3 or TRBV12-4, the J call TRBJ2-1, with D possibly being TRBD1 (6 bases). Trimming took 4 bases from V and 10 from J, leaving 17 bases between them. The CDR3 sequence is 14 residues long. The CDR3 DNA reads TGTGCCAGCAGTTCTCTCCTCAGGGGTCAGGAGCAGTTCTTC. This gives the protein CASSSLLRGQEQFF.

The chain recombines TRBV4-2 with TRBJ1-4; D is unclear. This CDR3 is built from 16 residues. Germline lookup yields CDR1 LGHNA and CDR2 YNFKEQ. The V gene lost 0 bases and the J gene lost 8 bases, with 16 bases spanning the gap. The CDR3 is CASSQDDRTVTEKLFF. The CDR3, as DNA: TGTGCCAGCAGCCAAGATGACCGGACTGTGACCGAAAAACTGTTTTTT.

Comments on this clonotype: Germline and junction disagree at one end, which may indicate a read error. J is TRBJ1-1 and V is TRBV29-1; no firm D call. The CDR3 consists of 12 residues. Germline CDR1 is SQVTM and CDR2 is ANQGSEA. The chain's CDR3 is CSVEDQTSEVFF. The CDR3 bases are TGCAGCGTTGAGGATCAGACCTCTGAAGTTTTCTTT.

This clonotype came up a few times. At one of its ends the junction is not consistent with the germline gene, which may arise from a read error. The V call is TRBV4-3, the J call TRBJ2-5, with 7 nucleotides matching TRBD1. Germline CDR1 reads LGHNA; CDR2 reads YSLEER. CDR3 length equals 16 residues. Here the CDR3 reads CASSQAPATGFDEQCF. The DNA of the CDR3 is TGCGCCAGCAGCCAAGCCCCCGCGACAGGGTTCGACGAGCAGTGCTTC.

The CDR3 is CSAALGADTQYF. The CDR3 bases are TGCAGTGCTGCGCTGGGGGCAGATACGCAGTATTTT. J is TRBJ2-3 and V is TRBV20-1; tentatively, D is TRBD1 or TRBD2 (5 bases each). The CDR3 runs to 12 residues. Germline values: CDR1 DFQATT, CDR2 SNEGSKA (reference sequence). Trimming removed 5 bases at V and 4 bases at J, with 10 bases between.

There are a few counts of this clonotype. This chain links TRBV7-9 with TRBJ2-7; tentatively, D is TRBD1 (6 bases). In germline, CDR1 is SEHNR, CDR2 FQNEAQ (reference sequence). V lost 5 bases and J 0 bases, leaving 20 bases between the germline ends. The CDR3 is 17 residues long. The CDR3 nucleotides read TGTGCCAGCAGCGGACCAAGTCGGCAGGGGAGCTCCTACGAGCAGTACTTC. Translating it yields CASSGPSRQGSSYEQYF.

This clonotype was seen only a few times. V gene TRBV29-1 combines with J gene TRBJ1-1; 7 nucleotides line up with TRBD1. The CDR3 consists of 13 residues. From germline, CDR1 is SQVTM and CDR2 ANQGSEA. Trimming at V came to 5 bases and at J to 4 bases, leaving 7 bases not matched to a gene. The CDR3 nucleotides are TGCAGCGTTTGGCTCCGGGACAGCACTGAAGCTTTCTTT. It specifies CSVWLRDSTEAFF.

This clonotype showed up just a few times. The chain links TRBV20-1 to TRBJ2-7; TRBD1 matches at 7 bases. V gave up 0 bases and J gave up 4 bases; unmatched junction bases: 9. The CDR3 spans 15 residues. Germline V gene data show CDR1 as DFQATT and CDR2 as SNEGSKA (reference sequence). CDR3 DNA: TGCAGTGCTAGAGATCAGGGGGAATGGGGTTACGAGCAGTACTTC. Encoded protein: CSARDQGEWGYEQYF.